This T cell receptor (beta chain) appears in the sequencing data of a study of T cell repertoires in cytomegalovirus infection. Whole-study context: CMV infection together with matching HLA type was indicated by public TCR beta signatures.

TCRdb itself ran the reads through MiXCR, one entry per CDR3 protein. Among 680,000 or so distinct CDR3 sequences listed, about a third were seen once. Germline CDR1 MGHRA, CDR2 YSYEKL. Between the trimmed V and J ends, which lost 2 bases and 0 bases, there was a span of 20 bases. This CDR3 region has 20 residues. The sample comprised PBMCs. This TCR came from a human donor in good health (CMV status not recorded). Some clones in this sample may be carry-over from other donors' samples. V is TRBV4-1 and J is TRBJ2-6; D might be TRBD1 or TRBD2, each matching 5 bases. The CDR3 loop is CASSQRPRDQNPSGANVLTF. Written as DNA, the CDR3 is TGCGCCAGCAGCCAAAGACCTCGGGACCAGAACCCCTCTGGGGCCAACGTCCTGACTTTC.